Listed here is a single T cell receptor beta chain. Antigen: not known. In germline, CDR1 is SGHAT, CDR2 FQNNGV. This CDR3 is built from 14 residues. Trimming cost V 5 bases and J 2 bases, with 12 bases left between them. These data belong to a study of identical twins. Carrying unique molecular identifiers, the cDNA also gained a universal primer site through template switching. MiXCR, run by TCRdb on the 5' RACE reads, gives a single entry per CDR3 protein. This sample has more than 200,000 distinct CDR3 sequences, with roughly 13% found just once. Study-wide points: Abundant beta clonotypes from cord blood had fewer insertions, unlike memory repertoires, which showed none. Sequences that were out-of-frame, alpha and twin-shared displayed an excess of low generation probability. For zero-insertion analyses, partial confounding could come from invariant MAIT and iNKT cells.

The clonotype comes from a woman between 18 and 29 years old in good health. The material sequenced was memory (CD45RO+) T cells sorted from blood. The V and J genes are TRBV11-2 and TRBJ2-5; TRBD2 is a possible D gene (5 bases). CDR3 sequence (DNA): TGTGCCAGCAGCCCATGGACTGCACAAGAGACCCAGTACTTC. It yields the protein CASSPWTAQETQYF.